The 19 T cell receptor beta chains given below trace back to one sample, sequenced in a study of breast tumors, draining lymph nodes, adjacent tissues. TCRdb analysed the multiplex PCR reads with MiXCR anew, one entry per CDR3 protein. Of around 150,000 distinct CDR3 sequences listed, roughly 33% are singletons. Axillary draining lymph nodes of breast cancer patients supplied the node samples. Input material: axillary lymph node tissue. These receptors were obtained from a female donor with breast cancer. Some clones in this sample may be carry-over from other donors' samples.

This clonotype was counted many times. The chain carries TRBV29-1 and TRBJ1-2; D is undetermined. V was clipped by 5 bases and J by 6 bases, with 13 bases between them. CDR1 is SQVTM, CDR2 ANQGSEA, per germline. CDR3 length: 12 residues. CDR3 sequence reads: CSVFPPGHGYTF. In DNA, the CDR3 is TGCAGCGTTTTCCCGCCAGGACATGGCTACACCTTC.

This clonotype was counted at least ten times. The chain has TRBV19 and TRBJ2-7; D may be TRBD2 (6 bases). The length of the CDR3 is 15 residues. The germline V gene has CDR1 LNHDA and CDR2 SQIVND (reference sequence). Trimming removed 2 bases at V and 0 bases at J, with 11 bases between. CDR3 sequence (DNA): TGTGCCAGTAGTATACGGGGGACCTCCTCCTACGAGCAGTACGTC. This codes for CASSIRGTSSYEQYV.

This clonotype was seen at least ten times. The chain joins TRBV30 to TRBJ1-3, with a possible D match to TRBD1 (6 bases). This CDR3 spans 15 amino acids. With 3 bases removed from V and 1 base from J, the gap between germline ends came to 13 bases. Germline lookup yields CDR1 GTSNPN and CDR2 SVGIG (reference sequence). CDR3 region: CAWRGAGVSGNTIYF. The CDR3, as DNA: TGTGCCTGGAGGGGGGCAGGGGTGTCTGGAAACACCATATATTTT.

The chain joins TRBV2 to TRBJ1-6; TRBD1 matches at 7 bases. From germline, CDR1 is SNHLY and CDR2 FYNNEI. The V and J ends lost 6 bases and 6 bases, in that order; junction bases with no gene match: 5. This CDR3 contains 14 residues. CDR3 in amino acids: CASSGDSLNSPLHF. As DNA, the CDR3 is TGTGCCAGCAGCGGGGACAGCCTTAATTCACCCCTCCACTTT. Full variable domain (rest looked up from reference TRBV2 and TRBJ1-6): EPEVTQTPSHQVTQMGQEVILRCVPISNHLYFYWYRQILGQKVEFLVSFYNNEISEKSEIFDDQFSVERPDGSNFTLKIRSTKLEDSAMYFCASSGDSLNSPLHFGNGTRLTVT.

The V call is TRBV20-1, the J call TRBJ1-4, with D tentatively TRBD1 (6 bases). CDR3 length: 13 amino acids. CDR1 is DFQATT and CDR2 is SNEGSKA in the germline V gene (reference sequence). Trimming stripped 0 bases from V and 7 bases from J, with 9 bases between. CDR3 bases: TGCAGTGCTAGAGACACCAGGGGTGAAAAACTGTTTTTT. As protein: CSARDTRGEKLFF.

This clonotype was seen repeatedly, ten times or more. Compared with germline, one end of the junction differs, possibly owing to a read error. V and J are TRBV7-7 and TRBJ2-5; unclear D gene. The CDR3 consists of 12 residues. CDR1 is SSHAT, CDR2 FNYEAQ, per germline (reference sequence). CDR3 DNA sequence: TGTGCTAGCAGCTTAGACCAACAGACCCAGTACTTC. It translates to CASSLDQQTQYF.

CDR3 amino acids: CASSLQGISTDTQYF. The CDR3 bases are TGTGCCAGCAGCTTACAGGGGATAAGCACAGATACGCAGTATTTT. The gene calls are TRBV12-3 or TRBV12-4 and TRBJ2-3; 7 bases fit TRBD1. The V segment lost 6 bases and the J segment 0 bases; nucleotides outside the gene matches: 6. CDR3 length: 15 amino acids.

The chain is built from TRBV5-1 and TRBJ2-6; tentative D call: TRBD1 (6 bases). Germline CDR1 reads SGHRS; CDR2 reads YFSETQ. This CDR3 contains 16 residues. Trimming cost V 4 bases and J 4 bases, with 15 bases left between them. CDR3 DNA: TGCGCCAGCAGCGTTACAGGGAAGGCCGGGGCCAACGTCCTGACTTTC. It yields the protein CASSVTGKAGANVLTF.

This clonotype was counted ten times or more. The chain combines TRBV4-1 with TRBJ1-6; 10 bases agree with TRBD1. The ends lost 4 bases at V and 8 bases at J; junction bases unmatched: 8. Looked up from germline, CDR1 is MGHRA and CDR2 is YSYEKL. There are 16 residues in the CDR3. For the CDR3, the DNA is TGCGCCAGCAGCCCACCGGAGGGACAGGGGCATTCACCCCTCCACTTT. It yields the protein CASSPPEGQGHSPLHF.

This clonotype was counted only a few times. This may stem from a read error, because a much larger clone lies one nucleotide away. V usage is TRBV6-5 and J usage is TRBJ2-2; D unclear. This CDR3 is 17 amino acids long. Germline V lookup: CDR1 MNHEY, CDR2 SVGAGI. V lost 5 bases, J lost 0 bases, and 16 bases lay in between. The CDR3 region has the DNA TGTGCCAGCAGTCAACGTAAAAGCCTCTCGAACACCGGGGAGCTGTTTTTT. As protein: CASSQRKSLSNTGELFF.

This clonotype turned up a few times. The chain is built from TRBV6-5 and TRBJ2-7; no reliable D call. Germline CDR1 and CDR2: MNHEY and SVGAGI. The CDR3 runs 11 residues. V lost 7 bases and J lost 5, with 9 bases in between. The CDR3 nucleotides read TGTGCCAGCACACTCCGTAACGAGCAGTACTTC. This sequence encodes CASTLRNEQYF.

Concerning this clonotype itself: One end of the junction is discordant with germline, which a read error may explain. V is TRBV11-1 and J is TRBJ2-5; a possible D gene is TRBD2 (6 bases). This CDR3 has 10 amino acids. CDR1 is SGHAT, CDR2 FQDESV, per germline (reference sequence). The CDR3 sequence: CASSIGVRDF. In DNA, the CDR3 is TGTGCCAGCAGCATAGGAGTCCGGGACTTT.

This clonotype was picked up many times. V is TRBV2 and J is TRBJ2-7; 7 bases fit TRBD1. The CDR3 is 14 residues long. V lost 4 bases, J lost 2 bases, and 5 bases stayed unmatched. Germline V gene data show CDR1 as SNHLY and CDR2 as FYNNEI. CDR3: CASSATGDPYEQYF. CDR3 in DNA: TGTGCCAGCAGTGCCACAGGGGACCCCTACGAGCAGTACTTC.

This clonotype was counted ten times or more. V gene TRBV7-3 combines with J gene TRBJ2-5; 9 nucleotides line up with TRBD2. This CDR3 is built from 14 residues. Germline CDR1 and CDR2: SGHTA and FQGTGA. Trimming at V came to 5 bases and at J to 5 bases, leaving 6 bases not matched to a gene. CDR3 nucleotide sequence: TGTGCCAGCAGCCCGCGGGAGGGGTGGGAGACCCAGTACTTC. As protein: CASSPREGWETQYF.

The CDR3 region is CASSVSGGASYNEQYF. The CDR3 region has the DNA TGCGCCAGCAGCGTAAGCGGGGGGGCGTCCTACAATGAGCAGTATTTT. V gene TRBV5-1 combines with J gene TRBJ2-3; 10 positions agree with TRBD2. The J segment lost 11 bases and the V segment lost 4 bases, leaving 16 bases of the junction unmatched. The CDR3 totals 16 residues. Germline CDR1 and CDR2: SGHRS and YFSETQ.

The J gene is TRBJ1-2, the V gene TRBV24-1, with a possible D match to TRBD1 (5 bases). CDR3 length equals 13 residues. Germline CDR1 is KGHDR and CDR2 is SFDVKD. Between the trimmed V and J ends, which lost 2 bases and 4 bases, there was a span of 7 bases. The chain's CDR3 is CATSDSGLYGYTF. In DNA form, the CDR3 reads TGTGCCACCAGTGATTCGGGGCTCTATGGCTACACCTTC.

This clonotype has at least ten counts. The chain joins TRBV12-3 or TRBV12-4 to TRBJ2-5; a weak D match, TRBD1 (5 bases). The V end lost 3 bases, the J end lost 9 bases, and 8 bases lay between the germline ends. The length of the CDR3 is 11 residues. The CDR3 here is CASSFMGPQYF. CDR3 DNA: TGTGCCAGCAGTTTTATGGGGCCCCAGTACTTC.

The V gene is TRBV11-1, the J gene TRBJ1-1; a possible D gene is TRBD1 (5 bases). V was shortened by 3 bases and J by 7 bases, with 9 bases between the two germline ends. CDR3 length: 12 residues. Germline V CDR1 and CDR2: SGHAT, FQDESV (reference sequence). CDR3 nucleotides: TGTGCCAGCAGCTTCCGGGGACGTGAAGCTTTCTTT. Protein sequence: CASSFRGREAFF.

Note on this clonotype: This may stem from a read error, because a much larger clone lies one nucleotide away. This rearrangement joins TRBV27 to TRBJ1-2; D not resolved. The CDR3 contains 11 residues. V lost 8 bases to trimming and J lost 12 bases, with 16 bases between them. CDR1 and CDR2 (germline): MNHEY, SMNVEV (reference sequence). In DNA, the CDR3 is TGTGCCAGCCTAGGGATGGAAGGCCACACCTTC. Encoded protein: CASLGMEGHTF.